These T cell receptor beta chains were read from a single sample in a study of CD8 T cells in ankylosing spondylitis. TCRdb called the 5' RACE reads again in MiXCR, with one record for every CDR3 protein. The table lists approximately 500,000 distinct CDR3 sequences, 12% of them singletons. Sequencing was carried out using blood, either unsorted or a sorted T cell fraction (not recorded which). The receptors derive from a male donor with ankylosing spondylitis. Each CDR3 is given with its conserved first and last residue. Each record gives: clone size, V gene, D gene, J gene, CDR3 protein, CDR3 DNA. The D gene is left open where the match is weak. The size entry is marked missing in some rows and otherwise reads once, few, many or a size class.

-	TRBV24-1	TRBD2	TRBJ2-1	CAHTGRESNEQFF	TGTGCTCACACCGGGCGGGAGAGCAATGAGCAGTTCTTC
few	TRBV27	-	TRBJ2-3	CASSGRPSTDTQYF	TGTGCCAGCAGTGGGCGACCGAGCACAGATACGCAGTATTTT
many	TRBV5-1	TRBD2	TRBJ2-3	CASSLGLAEHTDTQYF	TGCGCCAGCAGCCTGGGACTAGCGGAGCACACAGATACGCAGTATTTT
few	TRBV5-1	TRBD2	TRBJ2-1	CASSLVSLAGGNNEQFF	TGCGCCAGCAGCTTGGTGTCCCTAGCGGGAGGTAACAATGAGCAGTTCTTC
-	TRBV7-6	TRBD1	TRBJ1-2	CASSFIEGQGAGGYTF	TGTGCCAGCAGCTTCATCGAGGGACAGGGGGCAGGGGGCTACACCTTC
few	TRBV15	TRBD2	TRBJ2-3	CATSPRTSATDTQYF	TGTGCCACCAGCCCGCGGACTAGCGCCACAGATACGCAGTATTTT
few	TRBV20-1	-	TRBJ2-3	CSARDFSLDTQYF	TGCAGTGCTAGGGACTTCTCTTTGGATACGCAGTATTTT
-	TRBV20-1	TRBD1	TRBJ2-1	CSARSRTGNTYNEQFF	TGCAGTGCTAGGTCGCGGACAGGAAATACCTACAATGAGCAGTTCTTC
-	TRBV12-3/TRBV12-4	-	TRBJ2-3	CASSPGGQGSTDTQYF	TGTGCCAGCAGCCCAGGCGGGCAGGGGAGCACAGATACGCAGTATTTT
-	TRBV6-1	TRBD1	TRBJ2-3	CASSLWTGGQDTQYF	TGTGCCAGCAGCCTTTGGACAGGGGGCCAGGATACGCAGTATTTT
-	TRBV27	TRBD2	TRBJ2-3	CASSPPPTSGRTDTQYF	TGTGCCAGCAGTCCCCCCCCGACTAGCGGGAGAACAGATACGCAGTATTTT
-	TRBV5-1	TRBD2	TRBJ2-5	CASSKLAGGVRQETQYF	TGCGCCAGCAGCAAGCTAGCGGGAGGGGTGAGGCAGGAGACCCAGTACTTC
few	TRBV5-1	-	TRBJ2-1	CASSLAGIRGYLSYNEQFF	TGCGCCAGCAGCTTGGCCGGGATCAGGGGATACCTTAGCTACAATGAGCAGTTCTTC
many	TRBV5-5	-	TRBJ2-1	CASSYRASSYNEQFF	TGTGCCAGCAGCTACCGCGCAAGCTCCTACAATGAGCAGTTCTTC
-	TRBV3-1	TRBD2	TRBJ2-7	CACRDGLAETYEQYF	TGTGCCTGCAGGGATGGACTAGCGGAAACCTACGAGCAGTACTTC
many	TRBV20-1	-	TRBJ2-1	CSARRDTTNLGEQFF	TGCAGTGCTAGGAGGGACACAACAAACCTTGGTGAGCAGTTCTTC
few	TRBV7-2	TRBD2	TRBJ2-1	CASSLRGSHSYNEQFF	TGTGCCAGCAGCTTACGCGGGAGCCACTCCTACAATGAGCAGTTCTTC
-	TRBV3-1	TRBD2	TRBJ2-1	CASSQASGMNEQFF	TGTGCCAGCAGCCAGGCTAGCGGGATGAATGAGCAGTTCTTC
few	TRBV13	-	TRBJ2-3	CASSTSGLPTDTQYF	TGTGCCAGCAGCACCTCGGGGCTACCCACAGATACGCAGTATTTT
few	TRBV3-1	TRBD1	TRBJ2-5	CASSQAGTGPLTYF	TGTGCCAGCAGCCAGGCCGGGACAGGGCCCCTTACGTACTTC
-	TRBV6-2/TRBV6-3	-	TRBJ1-5	CATVDDGNQPQHF	TGTGCCACGGTGGATGATGGCAATCAGCCCCAGCATTTT